These T cell receptor beta chains were read from a single sample in a study of regulatory T cells in long-lasting Graves disease. In TCRdb, the multiplex PCR reads were re-called with MiXCR into one record per CDR3 protein. The sample consists of over 400,000 distinct CDR3 sequences, 12% to 15% of them appearing once. This sample was also put to use in a study of T cells in Graves' hyperthyroidism and ophthalmopathy.

Here the sequenced sample was peripheral blood mononuclear cells (PBMCs), taken at new diagnosis, from a patient treated with antithyroid drugs. These receptors came from a woman between 45 and 65 years old with Graves disease. The CDR3 runs from the conserved cysteine through the conserved F or W. D genes are given only for firm matches. Size values are once, few and many counts, or a class for expanded clones, and some rows have none.

TRBJ2-2,-,TRBV2,many,TGTGCCAGCAGTGGGGTAGCGACGAACACCGGGGAGCTGTTTTTT,CASSGVATNTGELFF
TRBJ1-5,TRBD1,TRBV24-1,many,TGTGCCACCAGTGATTCGGGACAGGGGAATCAGCCCCAGCATTTT,CATSDSGQGNQPQHF
TRBJ2-7,TRBD1,TRBV6-1,many,TGTGCCAGCCGAAGACAGGGGGTTATGAACGAGCAGTACTTC,CASRRQGVMNEQYF
TRBJ2-3,-,TRBV28,many,TGTGCCAGCAGTTTTTCCGGTTGGCAGATGACAGGCTCTAGCACAGATACGCAGTATTTT,CASSFSGWQMTGSSTDTQYF
TRBJ2-7,-,TRBV12-3/TRBV12-4,many,TGTGCCAGCAGCCAGACTAGGGTACGGTTTTCCGAGCAGTACTTC,CASSQTRVRFSEQYF
TRBJ1-4,-,TRBV30,-,TGTGCCTGGAGTGTAGGATATTATGAAAAACTGTTTTTT,CAWSVGYYEKLFF
TRBJ1-2,-,TRBV5-6,many,TGTGCCAGCAGCTTGGGGGGAGCCCTCTATGGCTACACCTTC,CASSLGGALYGYTF
TRBJ1-6,-,TRBV5-4,few,TGTGCCAGCAGCTACGGTGGGGGAGCTGATAATTCACCCCTCCACTTT,CASSYGGGADNSPLHF
TRBJ1-1,-,TRBV10-3,few,TGTGCCATCAGTGAGTCGTCCTTTGAAGCTTTCTTT,CAISESSFEAFF
TRBJ1-2,TRBD1,TRBV7-8,many,TGTGCCAGCAGCCCCCCGGGACAGGGGGCGAATGGCTACACCTTC,CASSPPGQGANGYTF
TRBJ2-1,TRBD2,TRBV6-1,many,TGTGCCACCAGGACGGGACTAGCGGGAGGGAGTTACAATGAGCAGTTCTTC,CATRTGLAGGSYNEQFF
TRBJ2-7,-,TRBV4-1,-,TGCGCCAGCAGCCGCATAGCAGGAGGCCCTCTAAGCTCCTACGAGCAGTACTTC,CASSRIAGGPLSSYEQYF
TRBJ1-1,TRBD1,TRBV9,-,TGTGCCAGCAGCGTAGAGACAGGGGGGGAAGCTTTCTTT,CASSVETGGEAFF
TRBJ2-7,-,TRBV12-3/TRBV12-4,many,TGTGCCAGCAGTCTAGGGACAATCGAGCAGTACTTC,CASSLGTIEQYF
TRBJ1-1,-,TRBV11-1,many,TGTGCCAGCAGCTCCACACCACAGGTTGAAGCTTTCTTT,CASSSTPQVEAFF
TRBJ1-5,TRBD1,TRBV7-3,many,TGTGCCAGCAGCTTATTAGACAGGGGAGAGAATCAGCCCCAGCATTTT,CASSLLDRGENQPQHF
TRBJ1-1,-,TRBV5-1,many,TGCGCCAGCAGCTTAAGGAGCGCAATGAACACTGAAGCTTTCTTT,CASSLRSAMNTEAFF
TRBJ2-7,-,TRBV10-3,many,TGTGCCATCAGTGAGTCCGGTTACTACGAGCAGTACTTC,CAISESGYYEQYF
TRBJ1-6,TRBD1,TRBV7-9,-,TGTGCCAGCAGCTGGGGACAGGGTAATTCACCCCTCCACTTT,CASSWGQGNSPLHF
TRBJ2-3,TRBD2,TRBV6-2/TRBV6-3,few,TGTGCCAGCGGGACTAGCGGGATGGGCACAGATACGCAGTATTTT,CASGTSGMGTDTQYF
TRBJ1-1,-,TRBV11-2,many,TGTGCCAGCAGCTTATCAGAGAACACTGAAGCTTTCTTT,CASSLSENTEAFF
TRBJ2-5,-,TRBV18,many,TGTGCCAGCTCCGCTACTGGCAGTCAAGAGACCCAGTACTTC,CASSATGSQETQYF
TRBJ2-7,-,TRBV2,many,TGTGCCTTACACAGGGGACTAAGCTCCTACGAGCAGTACTTC,CALHRGLSSYEQYF
TRBJ2-1,TRBD2,TRBV30,many,TGTGCCTGGAGTGTAACTAGCGGGAGTTTTGAGCAGTTCTTC,CAWSVTSGSFEQFF
TRBJ1-6,TRBD1,TRBV2,many,TGTGCCAGCACCCGGGACAGGGGAGATAATTCACCCCTCCACTTT,CASTRDRGDNSPLHF
TRBJ2-2,TRBD2,TRBV10-3,few,TGTGCCATCAGCGTTGCGGGAGGGAACACCGGGGAGCTGTTTTTT,CAISVAGGNTGELFF
TRBJ1-1,-,TRBV3-1,many,TGTGCCAGCAGCCAAGGTAGGTGGGGCAGCCCGAACACTGAAGCTTTCTTT,CASSQGRWGSPNTEAFF
TRBJ2-1,-,TRBV6-5,-,TGTGCCAGCAGTTACTGGTCAGGCACTCCCGGTGAGCAGTTCTTC,CASSYWSGTPGEQFF
TRBJ2-1,TRBD1,TRBV29-1,few,TGCAGCGTCACCGGGACAGGGATGGGTGATCGGCAGTTCTTC,CSVTGTGMGDRQFF
TRBJ2-1,-,TRBV2,many,TGTGCCAGCAGAGGGACTTACTACCCGTCCTACAATGAGCAGTTCTTC,CASRGTYYPSYNEQFF
TRBJ2-6,-,TRBV24-1,-,TGTGCCACCAGTGATTCGGAGAGAGGAGGGGTCGGGGCCAACGTCCTGACTTTC,CATSDSERGGVGANVLTF
TRBJ1-4,TRBD1,TRBV7-8,many,TGTGCCAGCAGCACCAGGACAGGGGCTAATGAAAAACTGTTTTTT,CASSTRTGANEKLFF
TRBJ2-1,-,TRBV3-1,many,TGTGCCAGCAGCCAAGGTAGAACCTACAATGAGCAGTTCTTC,CASSQGRTYNEQFF
TRBJ2-6,-,TRBV6-2/TRBV6-3,-,TGTGCCAGCATCCCGGAACAGGGTTCTGGGGCCAACGTCCTGACTTTC,CASIPEQGSGANVLTF
TRBJ2-3,TRBD2,TRBV28,many,TGTGCCAGCAGTTTATCAGGACTAGCGGGAGGGCCGGGCACAGATACGCAGTATTTT,CASSLSGLAGGPGTDTQYF
TRBJ2-1,TRBD2,TRBV10-3,-,TGTGCCATCAGTGGAAGCCATCGGACTAGCGGCTACAATGAGCAGTTCTTC,CAISGSHRTSGYNEQFF
TRBJ2-1,-,TRBV6-5,few,TGTGCCAGCAGTTACGACTGGGGGACTGGTGAGCAGTTCTTC,CASSYDWGTGEQFF
TRBJ2-3,-,TRBV11-2,many,TGTGCCAGCAGCTTAGTCGGCTCAGAAACAGATACGCAGTATTTT,CASSLVGSETDTQYF
TRBJ1-1,-,TRBV20-1,many,TGCAGTGCTAGAGCCGGGAACACTGAAGCTTTCTTT,CSARAGNTEAFF
TRBJ2-1,TRBD2,TRBV7-9,-,TGTGCCAGCAGGGGGCTAGCGGGAGGGCCTAATGAGCAGTTCTTC,CASRGLAGGPNEQFF
TRBJ2-1,-,TRBV18,-,TGTGCCAGCTCCCAGGACCCCTGGACTAACCGAGTCTTC,CASSQDPWTNRVF
TRBJ2-1,-,TRBV7-8,many,TGTGCCAGCCAGGGGTTATACAATGAGCAGTTCTTC,CASQGLYNEQFF
TRBJ2-7,TRBD1,TRBV11-3,-,TGTGCCAGCAGCTCAACGACCGGGACAGGGGACCCCTACGAGCAGTACTTC,CASSSTTGTGDPYEQYF
TRBJ2-6,-,TRBV5-6,few,TGTGCCAGCAGCTTTCTCTGGACCTCTGGGGCCAACGTCCTGACTTTC,CASSFLWTSGANVLTF